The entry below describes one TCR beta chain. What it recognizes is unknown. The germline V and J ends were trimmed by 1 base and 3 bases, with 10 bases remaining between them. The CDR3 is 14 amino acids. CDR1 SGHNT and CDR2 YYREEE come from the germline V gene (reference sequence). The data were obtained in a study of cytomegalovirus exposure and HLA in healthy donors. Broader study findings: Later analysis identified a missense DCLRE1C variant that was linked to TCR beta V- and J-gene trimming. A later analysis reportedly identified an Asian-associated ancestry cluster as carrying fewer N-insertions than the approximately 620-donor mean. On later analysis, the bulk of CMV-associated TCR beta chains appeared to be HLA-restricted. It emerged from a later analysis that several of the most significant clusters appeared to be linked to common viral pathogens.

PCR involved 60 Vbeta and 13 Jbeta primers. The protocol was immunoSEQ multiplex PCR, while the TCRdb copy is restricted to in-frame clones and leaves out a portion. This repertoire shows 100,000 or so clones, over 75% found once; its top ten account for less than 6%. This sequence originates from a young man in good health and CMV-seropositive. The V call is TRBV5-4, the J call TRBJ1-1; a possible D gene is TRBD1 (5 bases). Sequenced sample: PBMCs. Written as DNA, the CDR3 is TGTGCCAGCAGCTTGCCAGGGAGGGACACTGAAGCTTTCTTT. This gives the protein CASSLPGRDTEAFF. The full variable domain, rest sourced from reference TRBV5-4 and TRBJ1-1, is ETGVTQSPTHLIKTRGQQVTLRCSSQSGHNTVSWYQQALGQGPQFIFQYYREEENGRGNFPPRFSGLQFPNYSSELNVNALELDDSALYLCASSLPGRDTEAFFGQGTRLTVV.